The 21 T cell receptor beta chains reported below all come from one sample, sequenced in a study of neurological immune-mediated disorders. Using its own MiXCR run on the 5' RACE reads, TCRdb lists one record per CDR3 protein. This sample has approximately 30,000 distinct CDR3 sequences, with 15% found just once. Sequencing was carried out using PBMCs. These TCRs come from a man between 65 and 85 years old in good health.

This clonotype came up many times. The CDR3 DNA reads TGTGCCAGCAGCCCCGGATTCTCTGGAAACACCATATATTTT. Protein sequence: CASSPGFSGNTIYF. This sequence joins TRBV7-8 and TRBJ1-3; D unresolved. Germline V gene lookup returns CDR1 SGHVS and CDR2 FQNEAQ. The CDR3 runs to 14 residues. V was shortened by 5 bases and J by 0 bases, with 8 bases between the two germline ends.

This clonotype was seen many times. The rearrangement links TRBV9 to TRBJ1-6; the match to TRBD1 covers 8 bases. V gave up 3 bases and J gave up 3 bases; unmatched junction bases: 2. Germline assignment: CDR1 SGDLS and CDR2 YYNGEE. CDR3 length: 15 residues. The CDR3 sequence is CASSGTGGYNSPLHF. CDR3 nucleotide sequence: TGTGCCAGCAGCGGAACAGGGGGCTATAATTCACCCCTCCACTTT. Variable domain in full (rest from reference TRBV9 and TRBJ1-6): DSGVTQTPKHLITATGQRVTLRCSPRSGDLSVYWYQQSLDQGLQFLIQYYNGEERAKGNILERFSAQQFPDLHSELNLSSLELGDSALYFCASSGTGGYNSPLHFGNGTRLTVT.

This clonotype came up many times. This chain connects TRBV29-1 to TRBJ2-7, with TRBD1 as a possible D gene (5 bases). This CDR3 has 14 amino acids. CDR1 and CDR2 from the germline V gene are SQVTM and ANQGSEA. V dropped 5 bases and J dropped 0 bases, with 14 bases sitting between them. CDR3 sequence: CSVKGVDNSYEQYF. The CDR3, as DNA: TGCAGCGTTAAAGGTGTGGACAACTCCTACGAGCAGTACTTC.

This clonotype came up many times. The V and J genes are TRBV6-5 and TRBJ1-1, with 9 positions matching TRBD1. This CDR3 has 15 residues. Germline CDR1 MNHEY, CDR2 SVGAGI. The trim removed 4 bases at V and 7 bases at J, leaving 10 bases unmatched. The chain's CDR3 is CASSSPHRGLGEAFF. In DNA form, the CDR3 reads TGTGCCAGCAGTTCCCCGCACAGGGGGCTGGGTGAAGCTTTCTTT.

This clonotype was recorded many times. V usage is TRBV9 and J usage is TRBJ2-3; 7 bases are a match to TRBD1. Trimming took 6 bases from V and 0 from J; bases not matched to a gene: 4. The CDR3 runs 14 residues. In germline, CDR1 is SGDLS, CDR2 YYNGEE. The DNA of the CDR3 is TGTGCCAGCAAAGGGACAGCTAGCACAGATACGCAGTATTTT. Translation: CASKGTASTDTQYF.

This clonotype was counted ten times or more. The rearrangement joins TRBV12-3 or TRBV12-4 to TRBJ1-3; D is unclear. V lost 1 base and J lost 0, with 7 bases in between. The CDR3 loop spans 15 amino acids. Here the CDR3 DNA reads TGTGCCAGCAGTTTAGGAGCAGTCTCTGGAAACACCATATATTTT. Amino acid sequence: CASSLGAVSGNTIYF.

This clonotype was recorded many times. The chain combines TRBV9 with TRBJ1-2; 9 bases are a match to TRBD1. CDR1 and CDR2 (germline): SGDLS, YYNGEE. The length of the CDR3 is 15 residues. V shed 3 bases and J 8 bases; nucleotides not matched to a gene: 11. DNA of the CDR3: TGTGCCAGCAGCGACTTTGGGGACAGGGAGGGCGGCTACACCTTC. It specifies CASSDFGDREGGYTF.

V and J are TRBV9 and TRBJ2-3; D is perhaps TRBD1 or TRBD2 (7 bases each). In germline, CDR1 is SGDLS, CDR2 YYNGEE. The V gene lost 3 bases and the J gene lost 0 bases, with 14 bases spanning the gap. The CDR3 has 16 amino acids. The CDR3 is CASSEGAGASTDTQYF. CDR3 coding DNA: TGTGCCAGCAGCGAGGGGGCGGGAGCGAGCACAGATACGCAGTATTTT.

This clonotype was detected many times. The rearrangement joins TRBV7-2 to TRBJ2-3, with TRBD2 matching 9 bases. Per germline, CDR1 SGHTA and CDR2 FQGNSA. This CDR3 is 16 amino acids long. The V gene end was trimmed by 3 bases and the J gene end by 6 bases; junction bases not matched to a gene: 10. In DNA, the CDR3 is TGTGCCAGCAGCTTCCTTAGCGGGGGCCGAGGGGATACGCAGTATTTT. Protein product: CASSFLSGGRGDTQYF.

This clonotype was detected many times. The chain is built from TRBV14 and TRBJ2-3; either TRBD1 or TRBD2 may fit D (6 bases each). V was shortened by 0 bases and J by 2 bases, with 15 bases between the two germline ends. This CDR3 has 17 amino acids. The germline V gene encodes CDR1 SGHDN and CDR2 FVKESK. The CDR3 spells CASSQDQTGGSTDTQYF. The DNA for the CDR3 is TGTGCCAGCAGCCAAGATCAGACCGGGGGCTCCACAGATACGCAGTATTTT.

This clonotype was observed at least ten times. This rearrangement joins TRBV5-1 to TRBJ1-1; 10 nucleotides agree with TRBD1. Trimming took 4 bases from V and 1 from J; bases not matched to a gene: 1. The germline CDR1 and CDR2 sequences are SGHRS and YFSETQ. The CDR3 is made up of 14 amino acids. The CDR3 sequence is CASSGDRGNTEAFF. In DNA form, the CDR3 reads TGCGCCAGCAGCGGGGACAGGGGGAACACTGAAGCTTTCTTT.

The chain links TRBV18 to TRBJ1-2; D gene uncertain. The CDR3 contains 13 residues. Germline V gives CDR1 KGHSH, CDR2 LQKENI. Trimming cost V 2 bases and J 4 bases, with 8 bases left between them. The CDR3 nucleotides read TGTGCCAGCTCACCAACGGAGGGCTATGGCTACACCTTC. Amino acid sequence: CASSPTEGYGYTF.

In its sample, this clonotype was seen many times. The chain employs TRBV27 and TRBJ2-3; unclear D gene. The CDR3 loop spans 15 amino acids. V was pared by 5 bases and J by 5 bases, with 17 bases between. Germline assignment: CDR1 MNHEY and CDR2 SMNVEV (reference sequence). CDR3 amino acids: CASSPNLVDKDTQYF. DNA of the CDR3: TGTGCCAGCAGTCCCAACCTGGTCGACAAAGATACGCAGTATTTT.

In its sample, this clonotype was seen many times. J is TRBJ2-3 and V is TRBV7-8; 7 bases map to TRBD1. From germline, CDR1 is SGHVS and CDR2 FQNEAQ. V dropped 2 bases and J dropped 5; count of bases not matched to a gene: 7. The CDR3 runs to 15 residues. The CDR3 region is CASSLRGPPGDTQYF. CDR3 nucleotide sequence: TGTGCCAGCAGCTTAAGGGGGCCACCGGGAGATACGCAGTATTTT.

Ten or more counts support this clonotype. The rearrangement links TRBV7-2 to TRBJ2-5; tentative D call: TRBD2 (6 bases). The germline V gene has CDR1 SGHTA and CDR2 FQGNSA. The length of the CDR3 is 14 residues. V shed 7 bases and J shed 3 bases, with 15 bases lying between them. The CDR3 coding sequence is TGTGCCAGCAAGCTTACAGGCGGGGAAGAGACCCAGTACTTC. Translation gives CASKLTGGEETQYF.

This clonotype was counted at least ten times. The chain carries TRBV7-2 and TRBJ2-6, with D possibly matching TRBD2 (6 bases). Germline V CDR1 and CDR2: SGHTA, FQGNSA. This CDR3 has 18 amino acids. Deletions cut 4 bases from V and 0 bases from J, with 16 bases between. CDR3 coding DNA: TGTGCCAGCAGCTCCCGCGGGGATTCTCCCTCTGGGGCCAACGTCCTGACTTTC. It specifies CASSSRGDSPSGANVLTF. Full variable domain (missing parts from reference TRBV7-2 and TRBJ2-6): GAGVSQSPSNKVTEKGKDVELRCDPISGHTALYWYRQSLGQGLEFLIYFQGNSAPDKSGLPSDRFSAERTGGSVSTLTIQRTQQEDSAVYLCASSSRGDSPSGANVLTFGAGSRLTVL.

This clonotype appeared many times. The chain combines TRBV20-1 with TRBJ2-1, with 9 bases aligning to TRBD1. The CDR3 runs to 15 residues. The V segment lost 6 bases and the J segment 7 bases; nucleotides outside the gene matches: 13. Per the germline V gene, CDR1 is DFQATT and CDR2 is SNEGSKA (reference sequence). CDR3 nucleotides: TGCAGTGCGACCCGGGGACAGGGAATTGGTAATGAGCAGTTCTTC. It translates to CSATRGQGIGNEQFF.

The V and J genes are TRBV15 and TRBJ2-3, with 11 bases lining up with TRBD1. V shed 3 bases and J 3 bases; nucleotides not matched to a gene: 2. The CDR3 runs to 15 residues. The germline V gene has CDR1 LNHNV and CDR2 YYDKDF (reference sequence). The CDR3 region has the DNA TGTGCCACCAGCAGGGACAGGGGGCCTACAGATACGCAGTATTTT. Amino acid sequence: CATSRDRGPTDTQYF.

This clonotype was detected once. Germline is not matched at one junction end, which may reflect a read error. The rearrangement uses TRBV12-3 or TRBV12-4 and TRBJ1-6; a weak D match, TRBD1 (5 bases). The CDR3 has 14 amino acids. The CDR3 nucleotides read TGTGCCAGCAGCTCCGCTGAGGGGTGGACACCACTCCACTTT. Its translation: CASSSAEGWTPLHF.

This clonotype was observed at least ten times. V is TRBV15 and J is TRBJ1-5, with 9 bases matching TRBD1. The J segment lost 0 bases and the V segment lost 5 bases, leaving 11 bases of the junction unmatched. The CDR3 is 18 residues long. CDR1 and CDR2 from the germline V gene are LNHNV and YYDKDF (reference sequence). In nucleotides, the CDR3 is TGTGCCACCAGCGCTATATGGACAGGGGTCTATAGCAATCAGCCCCAGCATTTT. Amino acid sequence: CATSAIWTGVYSNQPQHF. Full variable domain (missing parts from reference TRBV15 and TRBJ1-5): DAMVIQNPRYQVTQFGKPVTLSCSQTLNHNVMYWYQQKSSQAPKLLFHYYDKDFNNEADTPDNFQSRRPNTSFCFLDIRSPGLGDTAMYLCATSAIWTGVYSNQPQHFGDGTRLSIL.

This clonotype has a count of ten or more. This sequence joins TRBV28 and TRBJ1-2; D is undetermined. This CDR3 has 12 residues. CDR1 and CDR2 (germline): MDHEN, SYDVKM. V was cut by 6 bases and J by 4 bases, with 9 bases left in between. CDR3 amino acids: CASRLTAYGYTF. CDR3 coding DNA: TGTGCCAGCAGACTCACAGCCTATGGCTACACCTTC.